These 13 T cell receptor beta chains originate from one sample sequenced in a study of blood T cell repertoires in COVID-19 (dated by TCRdb to the early 2020s). The library was prepared using the immunoSEQ multiplex PCR assay. TCRdb mirrors the immuneACCESS table, restricted to in-frame sequences. Some clones are absent from its copies; in checked studies, under half trace to an unresolved V gene, and the reason for the others is unknown. In all, the sample holds some 180,000 clones, and 70% to 80% of those were seen once. The ten largest make up roughly 14% of the sample. Sequencing was performed on PBMCs or T cells enriched from blood (not recorded which). The receptors shown here come from a man aged 60 to 69 who had been exposed to COVID-19.

J is TRBJ1-2 and V is TRBV12-3 or TRBV12-4; D unclear. CDR3 size: 12 residues. Trimming cost V 6 bases and J 3 bases, with 8 bases left between them. CDR3 protein: CASRAGYYGYTF. The CDR3 nucleotides read TGTGCCAGCAGGGCGGGGTACTATGGCTACACCTTC.

This clone was seen a handful of times. The chain couples TRBV7-2 to TRBJ1-2; 7 bases are a match to TRBD1. V dropped 0 bases and J dropped 7; count of bases not matched to a gene: 8. Germline CDR1 reads SGHTA; CDR2 reads FQGNSA. CDR3 length equals 15 residues. Written as DNA, the CDR3 is TGTGCCAGCAGCTTAGCACCGGGACAGACCATTGGCTACACCTTC. It translates to CASSLAPGQTIGYTF.

The rearrangement uses TRBV19 and TRBJ2-1; 8 nucleotides align to TRBD2. Germline-derived CDR1 and CDR2 are LNHDA and SQIVND (reference sequence). V was pared by 8 bases and J by 5 bases, with 8 bases of the junction left unmatched. This CDR3 spans 14 amino acids. The CDR3 here is CASSGGTRNNEQFF. CDR3 bases: TGTGCCAGTTCGGGCGGGACTAGGAACAATGAGCAGTTCTTC.

This chain uses TRBV6-5 with TRBJ2-7; D is perhaps TRBD1 (7 bases). Trimming took off 7 bases at V and 3 bases at J, with 19 bases between the two ends. Germline-derived CDR1 and CDR2 are MNHEY and SVGAGI. The length of the CDR3 is 15 residues. Written as DNA, the CDR3 is TGTGCCAGCATCCTACATCACCAGGGGGGCTACGAGCAGTACTTC. Translating gives CASILHHQGGYEQYF.

The table lists this clone with a count of one. This rearrangement joins TRBV5-1 to TRBJ1-3; 9 nucleotides align to TRBD1. The germline V gene encodes CDR1 SGHRS and CDR2 YFSETQ. V trimming: 0 bases; J trimming: 0 bases; junction bases outside the gene matches: 4. The length of the CDR3 is 17 residues. The CDR3: CASSLAGQGNSGNTIYF. The CDR3 DNA follows: TGCGCCAGCAGCTTGGCGGGACAGGGAAACTCTGGAAACACCATATATTTT.

In this sample, this clone turned up a few times. Other DNA sequences in this sample translate to the same CDR3. This CDR3 is CASSIQSEAFF. Written as DNA, the CDR3 is TGTGCCAGTAGTATACAGTCTGAAGCTTTCTTT. This chain connects TRBV19 to TRBJ1-1; D remains unclear. Trimming left V 2 bases short and J 6 bases short, with 4 bases between. Germline V gene data show CDR1 as LNHDA and CDR2 as SQIVND (reference sequence). There are 11 residues in the CDR3.

The gene calls are TRBV30 and TRBJ2-7; D is perhaps TRBD1 (5 bases). The V gene's germline CDR1 is GTSNPN and CDR2 SVGIG (reference sequence). There are 11 residues in the CDR3. Trimming pared 7 bases from V and 3 bases from J, leaving 10 bases between. CDR3 region: CALVQGYEQYF. DNA of the CDR3: TGTGCCTTAGTCCAGGGCTACGAGCAGTACTTC. The whole variable domain, remainder taken from reference TRBV30 and TRBJ2-7, is SQTIHQWPATLVQPVGSPLSLECTVEGTSNPNLYWYRQAAGRGLQLLFYSVGIGQISSEVPQNLSASRPQDRQFILSSKKLLLSDSGFYLCALVQGYEQYFGPGTRLTVT.

The V call is TRBV9, the J call TRBJ1-3; 9 positions match TRBD1. After removal of 4 bases from V and 4 bases from J, the junction contained 6 bases not matched to a gene. The CDR3 sequence is 15 residues long. CDR1 and CDR2 from the germline V gene are SGDLS and YYNGEE. The chain's CDR3 is CASSRTGTGGNTIYF. CDR3 nucleotide sequence: TGTGCCAGCAGCAGAACCGGGACAGGGGGAAACACCATATATTTT.

The CDR3 DNA sequence: TGTGCCAGCAGCGGCGGGACAGGACCCTACGAGCAGTACTTC. This gives the protein CASSGGTGPYEQYF. The V gene is TRBV5-6, the J gene TRBJ2-7; 8 positions match TRBD1. Germline CDR1 SGHDT, CDR2 YYEEEE. The length of the CDR3 is 14 residues. With 4 bases clipped from V and 2 bases from J, the junction kept 5 bases outside the gene matches.

The rearrangement uses TRBV5-5 and TRBJ2-7, with D possibly TRBD1 on 6 matching bases. The CDR3 length is 17 residues. Germline CDR1 SGHKS, CDR2 YYEKEE (reference sequence). Trimming removed 0 bases at V and 3 bases at J, with 19 bases between. CDR3 loop: CASSLALTGWSNYEQYF. CDR3 DNA: TGTGCCAGCAGCTTGGCCCTCACAGGGTGGTCGAACTACGAGCAGTACTTC.

On this clone: Other DNA sequences from this sample encode an identical CDR3 as well. The J gene is TRBJ2-7, the V gene TRBV6-5; 8 bases align to TRBD2. V trimming: 2 bases; J trimming: 3 bases; junction bases outside the gene matches: 3. The CDR3 runs to 14 residues. Germline CDR1 is MNHEY and CDR2 is SVGAGI. The CDR3, as DNA: TGTGCCAGCAGTTACGGCGCGGGAGGCTACGAGCAGTACTTC. Protein: CASSYGAGGYEQYF.

CDR3 sequence reads: CASSFPGSTEAFF. CDR3 coding DNA: TGTGCCAGCAGTTTCCCGGGGAGCACTGAAGCTTTCTTT. This chain joins TRBV12-3 or TRBV12-4 and TRBJ1-1; D is unresolved. This CDR3 region has 13 residues. V was shortened by 3 bases and J by 4 bases, with 9 bases between the two germline ends.

As DNA, the CDR3 is TGTGCCAGCTCACCAATCAGGCTGAACACTGAAGCTTTCTTT. Protein product: CASSPIRLNTEAFF. The chain links TRBV18 to TRBJ1-1, with D uncertain. V lost 2 bases, J lost 0 bases, and 7 bases lay in between. From germline, CDR1 is KGHSH and CDR2 LQKENI. The CDR3 sequence is 14 residues long.